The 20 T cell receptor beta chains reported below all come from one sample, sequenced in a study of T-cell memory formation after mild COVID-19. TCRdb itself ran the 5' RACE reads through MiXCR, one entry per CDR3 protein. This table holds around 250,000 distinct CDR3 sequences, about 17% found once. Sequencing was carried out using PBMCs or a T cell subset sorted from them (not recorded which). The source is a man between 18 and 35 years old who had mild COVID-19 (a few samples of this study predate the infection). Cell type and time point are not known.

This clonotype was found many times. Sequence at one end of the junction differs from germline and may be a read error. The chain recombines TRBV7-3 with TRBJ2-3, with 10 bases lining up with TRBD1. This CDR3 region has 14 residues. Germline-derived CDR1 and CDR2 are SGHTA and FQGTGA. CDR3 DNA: TGCGCCAGCAGCCCCGGACAGGGGGGAGATACGCAGTATTTT. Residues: CASSPGQGGDTQYF.

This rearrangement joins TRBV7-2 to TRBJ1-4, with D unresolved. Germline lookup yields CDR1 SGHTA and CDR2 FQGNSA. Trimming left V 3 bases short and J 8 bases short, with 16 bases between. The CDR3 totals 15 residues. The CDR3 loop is CASSFFGSPGEKLFF. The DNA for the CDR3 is TGTGCCAGCAGCTTTTTTGGTAGTCCAGGCGAAAAACTGTTTTTT.

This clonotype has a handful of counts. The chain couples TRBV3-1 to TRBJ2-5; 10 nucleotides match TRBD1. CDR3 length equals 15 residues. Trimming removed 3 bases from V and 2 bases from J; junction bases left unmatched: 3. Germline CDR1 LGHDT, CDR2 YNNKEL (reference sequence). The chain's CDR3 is CASSHRDRGQETQYF. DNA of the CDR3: TGTGCCAGCAGCCACCGGGACAGGGGACAAGAGACCCAGTACTTC.

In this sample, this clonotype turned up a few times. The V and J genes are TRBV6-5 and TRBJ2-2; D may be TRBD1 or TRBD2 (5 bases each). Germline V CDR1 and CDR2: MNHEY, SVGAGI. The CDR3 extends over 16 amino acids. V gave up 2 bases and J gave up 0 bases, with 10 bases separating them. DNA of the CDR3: TGTGCCAGCAGTTACGAGGGGCCAACGAACACCGGGGAGCTGTTTTTT. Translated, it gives CASSYEGPTNTGELFF.

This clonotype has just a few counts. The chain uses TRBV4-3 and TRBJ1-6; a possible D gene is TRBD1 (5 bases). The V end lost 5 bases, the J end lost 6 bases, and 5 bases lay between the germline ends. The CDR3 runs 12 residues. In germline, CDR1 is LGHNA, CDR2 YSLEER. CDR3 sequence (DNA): TGCGCCAGCAGCGGGGGTAATTCACCCCTCCACTTT. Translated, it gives CASSGGNSPLHF.

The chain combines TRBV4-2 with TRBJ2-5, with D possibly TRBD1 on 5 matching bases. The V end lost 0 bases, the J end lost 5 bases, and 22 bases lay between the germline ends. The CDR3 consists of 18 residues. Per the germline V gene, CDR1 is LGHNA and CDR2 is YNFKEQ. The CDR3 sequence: CASSQDWISTSKGETQYF. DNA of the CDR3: TGTGCCAGCAGCCAAGATTGGATAAGCACCTCGAAGGGGGAGACCCAGTACTTC.

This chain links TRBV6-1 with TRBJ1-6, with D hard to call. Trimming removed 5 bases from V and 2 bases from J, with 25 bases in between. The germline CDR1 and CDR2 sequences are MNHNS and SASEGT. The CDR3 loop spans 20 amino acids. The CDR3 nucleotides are TGTGCCAGCAGTACTCCCGGAGGTGGTCGAGGTAGCCCCTATAATTCACCCCTCCACTTT. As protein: CASSTPGGGRGSPYNSPLHF.

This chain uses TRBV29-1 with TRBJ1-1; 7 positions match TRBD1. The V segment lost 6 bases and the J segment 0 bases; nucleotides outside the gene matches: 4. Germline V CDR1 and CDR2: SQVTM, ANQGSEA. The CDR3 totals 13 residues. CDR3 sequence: CSVGQLMNTEAFF. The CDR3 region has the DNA TGCAGCGTGGGACAGCTTATGAACACTGAAGCTTTCTTT.

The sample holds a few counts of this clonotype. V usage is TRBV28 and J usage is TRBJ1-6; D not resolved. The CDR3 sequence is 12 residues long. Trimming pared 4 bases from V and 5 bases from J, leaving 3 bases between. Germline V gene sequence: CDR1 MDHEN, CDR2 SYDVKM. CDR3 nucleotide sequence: TGTGCCAGCAGTTCTCATAATTCACCCCTCCACTTT. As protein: CASSSHNSPLHF.

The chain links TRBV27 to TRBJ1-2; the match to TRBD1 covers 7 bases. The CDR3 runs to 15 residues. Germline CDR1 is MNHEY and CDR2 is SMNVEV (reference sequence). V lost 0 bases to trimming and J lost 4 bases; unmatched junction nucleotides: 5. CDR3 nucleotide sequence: TGTGCCAGCAGTTTATCGACAGGGAGTTTCTATGGCTACACCTTC. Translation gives CASSLSTGSFYGYTF.

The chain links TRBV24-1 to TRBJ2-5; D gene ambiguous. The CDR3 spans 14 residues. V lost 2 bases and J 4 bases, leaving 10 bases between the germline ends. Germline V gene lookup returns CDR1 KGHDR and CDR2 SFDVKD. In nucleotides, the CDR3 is TGTGCCACCAGTGATTCAATTATCGCAGAGACCCAGTACTTC. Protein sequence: CATSDSIIAETQYF.

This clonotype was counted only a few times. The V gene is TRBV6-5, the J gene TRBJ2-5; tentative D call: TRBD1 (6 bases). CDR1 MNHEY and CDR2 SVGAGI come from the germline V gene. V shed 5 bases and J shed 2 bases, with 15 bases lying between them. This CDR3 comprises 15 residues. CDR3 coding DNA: TGTGCCAGCAGTCGCAGGGGAGTCGGACAAGAGACCCAGTACTTC. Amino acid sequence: CASSRRGVGQETQYF.

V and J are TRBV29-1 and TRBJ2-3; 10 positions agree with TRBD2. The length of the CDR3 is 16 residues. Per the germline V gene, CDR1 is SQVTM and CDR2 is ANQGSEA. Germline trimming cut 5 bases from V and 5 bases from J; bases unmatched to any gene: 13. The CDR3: CSVQPLLAGGLDTQYF. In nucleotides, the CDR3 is TGCAGCGTTCAACCCTTATTAGCGGGGGGTTTAGATACGCAGTATTTT.

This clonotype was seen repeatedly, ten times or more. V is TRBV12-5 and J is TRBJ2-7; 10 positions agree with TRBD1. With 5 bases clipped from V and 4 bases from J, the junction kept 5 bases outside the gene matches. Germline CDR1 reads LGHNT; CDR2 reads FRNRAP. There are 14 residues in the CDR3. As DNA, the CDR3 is TGTGCTAGTGGTCCCGGGACAGGGGCGTACGAGCAGTACTTC. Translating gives CASGPGTGAYEQYF.

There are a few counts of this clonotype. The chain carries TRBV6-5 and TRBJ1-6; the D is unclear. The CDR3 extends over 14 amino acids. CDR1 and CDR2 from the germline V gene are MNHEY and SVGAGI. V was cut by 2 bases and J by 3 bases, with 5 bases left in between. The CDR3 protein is CASSYRVYNSPLHF. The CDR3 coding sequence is TGTGCCAGCAGTTACAGGGTCTATAATTCACCCCTCCACTTT.

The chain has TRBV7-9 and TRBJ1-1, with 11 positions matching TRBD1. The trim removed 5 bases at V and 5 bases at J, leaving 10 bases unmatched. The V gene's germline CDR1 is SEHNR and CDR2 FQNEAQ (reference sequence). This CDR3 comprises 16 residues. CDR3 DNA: TGTGCCAGCAGCACTTTTACCGGGACAGGGGGGACTGAAGCTTTCTTT. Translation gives CASSTFTGTGGTEAFF. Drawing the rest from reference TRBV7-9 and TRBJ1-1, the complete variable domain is DTGVSQNPRHKITKRGQNVTFRCDPISEHNRLYWYRQTLGQGPEFLTYFQNEAQLEKSRLLSDRFSAERPKGSFSTLEIQRTEQGDSAMYLCASSTFTGTGGTEAFFGQGTRLTVV.

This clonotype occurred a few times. The CDR3 bases are TGTGCCAGCAGCCCGGGGGGCCACGAGACCCAGTACTTC. Protein product: CASSPGGHETQYF. V and J are TRBV9 and TRBJ2-5; possibly TRBD2 for D (7 bases). The CDR3 runs 13 residues. The ends were cut back, 4 bases at V and 5 bases at J, with 12 bases in the middle. Germline V CDR1 and CDR2: SGDLS, YYNGEE.

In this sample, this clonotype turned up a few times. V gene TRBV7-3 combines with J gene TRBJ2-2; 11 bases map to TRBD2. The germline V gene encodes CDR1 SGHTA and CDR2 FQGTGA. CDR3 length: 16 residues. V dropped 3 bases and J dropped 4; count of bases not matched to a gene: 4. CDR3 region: CASSFSGGASTGELFF. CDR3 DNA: TGTGCCAGCAGCTTTAGCGGGGGGGCCAGCACCGGGGAGCTGTTTTTT.

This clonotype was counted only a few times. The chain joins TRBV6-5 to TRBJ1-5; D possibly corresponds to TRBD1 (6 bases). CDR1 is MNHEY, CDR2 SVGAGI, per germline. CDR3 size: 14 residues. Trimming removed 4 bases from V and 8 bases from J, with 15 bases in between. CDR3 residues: CASSSLGGREPQHF. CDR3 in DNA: TGTGCCAGCAGTTCCTTGGGGGGCCGGGAGCCCCAGCATTTT.

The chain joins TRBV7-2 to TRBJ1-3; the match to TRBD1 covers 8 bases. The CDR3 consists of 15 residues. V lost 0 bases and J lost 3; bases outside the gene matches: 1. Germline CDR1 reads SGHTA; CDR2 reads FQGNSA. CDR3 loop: CASSLARGLGNTIYF. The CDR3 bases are TGTGCCAGCAGCTTAGCCAGGGGGCTTGGAAACACCATATATTTT.